The T cell receptor (beta chain) described here comes from a study of blood T cell repertoires in COVID-19. Trimming removed 5 bases from V and 6 bases from J; junction bases left unmatched: 6. Germline V CDR1 and CDR2: MNHEY, SVGAGI. The length of the CDR3 is 14 residues. TCRdb's copy holds only in-frame clones and misses some; the assay was immunoSEQ multiplex PCR. Counted here are around 30,000 clones, around 80% occurring once; the ten biggest clones make up roughly half. Material for sequencing was peripheral blood. The chain joins TRBV6-5 to TRBJ2-7, with 11 bases fitting TRBD1. The origin of this receptor is a woman between 65 and 79 years old with acute or convalescent COVID-19. Written as DNA, the CDR3 is TGTGCCAGCAGTACCCGGGACAGGGGGGGCGAGCAGTACTTC. It codes for CASSTRDRGGEQYF.